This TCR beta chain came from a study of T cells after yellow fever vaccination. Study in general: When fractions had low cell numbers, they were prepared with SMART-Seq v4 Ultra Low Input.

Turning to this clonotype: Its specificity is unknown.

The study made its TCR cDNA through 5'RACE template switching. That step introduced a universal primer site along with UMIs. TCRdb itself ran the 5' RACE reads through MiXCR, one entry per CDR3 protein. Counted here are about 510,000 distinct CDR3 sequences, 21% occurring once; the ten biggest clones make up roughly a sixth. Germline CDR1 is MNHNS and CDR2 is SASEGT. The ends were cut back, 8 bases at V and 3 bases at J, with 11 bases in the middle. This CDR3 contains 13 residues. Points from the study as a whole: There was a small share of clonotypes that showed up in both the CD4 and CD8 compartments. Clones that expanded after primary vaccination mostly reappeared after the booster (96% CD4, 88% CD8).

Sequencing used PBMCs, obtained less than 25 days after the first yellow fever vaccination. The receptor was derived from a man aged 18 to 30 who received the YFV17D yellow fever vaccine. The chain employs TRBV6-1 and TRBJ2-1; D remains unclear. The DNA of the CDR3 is TGTGCCAGCTTCAGTTCAGTCTACAATGAGCAGTTCTTC. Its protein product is CASFSSVYNEQFF.